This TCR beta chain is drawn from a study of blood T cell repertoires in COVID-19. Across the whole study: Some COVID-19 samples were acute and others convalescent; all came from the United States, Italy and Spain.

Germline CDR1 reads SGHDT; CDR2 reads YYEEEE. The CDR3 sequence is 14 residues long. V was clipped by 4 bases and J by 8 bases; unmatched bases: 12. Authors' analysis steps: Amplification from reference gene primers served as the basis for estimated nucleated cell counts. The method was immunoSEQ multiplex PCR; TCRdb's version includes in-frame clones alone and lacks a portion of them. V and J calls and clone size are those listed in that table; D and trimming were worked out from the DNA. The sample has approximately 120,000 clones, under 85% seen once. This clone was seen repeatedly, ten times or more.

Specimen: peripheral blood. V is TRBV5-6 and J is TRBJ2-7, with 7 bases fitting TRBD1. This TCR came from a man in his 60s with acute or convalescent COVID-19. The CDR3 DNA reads TGTGCCAGCAGCAAAGCCGCCGGGACAGTCCAGCAGTACTTC. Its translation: CASSKAAGTVQQYF.